The 13 T cell receptor beta chains given below trace back to one sample, sequenced in a study of blood T cells in healthy people across ages. A sample-barcoded 5' primer and a J-beta primer mix were used in a second PCR of roughly 7 to 11 cycles. TCRdb re-called the 5' RACE reads through MiXCR, storing one row per CDR3 protein. The sample comprises hundreds of thousands of distinct CDR3 sequences, under 45% of which are singletons, and roughly 18% rests with the top ten. Input material: blood. These receptors all stem from a man aged 55 to 70 in good health.

This clonotype has at least ten counts. The chain recombines TRBV20-1 with TRBJ2-5; D may be TRBD2 (5 bases). The CDR3 extends over 14 amino acids. Germline CDR1 is DFQATT and CDR2 is SNEGSKA (reference sequence). Trimming left V 2 bases short and J 5 bases short, with 15 bases between. The CDR3 is CSARTPSGIETQYF. CDR3 nucleotide sequence: TGCAGTGCTAGAACACCCAGCGGTATTGAGACCCAGTACTTC.

With regard to this clonotype: One junction end disagrees with the germline gene, perhaps due to a read error. The V gene is TRBV3-1, the J gene TRBJ2-4, with 8 bases fitting TRBD2. The CDR3 runs 16 residues. Germline CDR1 is LGHDT and CDR2 is YNNKEL (reference sequence). The CDR3 coding sequence is TGTGCCAGCAGCCAGAATACAGCGGGGGCTGGAGAGACCCAGTGCTTC. It translates to CASSQNTAGAGETQCF.

This clonotype was detected only a few times. V usage is TRBV5-1 and J usage is TRBJ1-1, with D tentatively TRBD1 (6 bases). The CDR3 totals 13 residues. Trimming cost V 2 bases and J 10 bases, with 15 bases left between them. The germline CDR1 and CDR2 sequences are SGHRS and YFSETQ. CDR3 region: CASSFSGQSAAFF. DNA of the CDR3: TGCGCCAGCAGCTTCTCTGGACAGTCAGCAGCTTTCTTT.

The rearrangement joins TRBV5-6 to TRBJ2-5; the D call may be TRBD1 or TRBD2 (5 bases each). The CDR3 runs to 17 residues. V was clipped by 0 bases and J by 4 bases, with 19 bases between them. CDR1 and CDR2 from the germline V gene are SGHDT and YYEEEE. CDR3 sequence reads: CASSLAGRGQSGETQYF. The CDR3 region has the DNA TGTGCCAGCAGCTTGGCGGGAAGGGGTCAAAGCGGAGAGACCCAGTACTTC.

The chain employs TRBV7-9 and TRBJ2-1; D tentatively reads TRBD1 or TRBD2 (6 bases each). This CDR3 contains 13 residues. Trimming took 1 base from V and 9 from J, leaving 10 bases between them. Germline assignment: CDR1 SEHNR and CDR2 FQNEAQ (reference sequence). The CDR3 DNA follows: TGTGCCAGCAGCTTAGGAGGGGGGTTTGAGCAGTTCTTC. Translated, it gives CASSLGGGFEQFF.

This sequence joins TRBV14 and TRBJ2-7; weak D call: TRBD1 (6 bases). This CDR3 is 14 amino acids long. The V end lost 1 base, the J end lost 2 bases, and 9 bases lay between the germline ends. The V gene's germline CDR1 is SGHDN and CDR2 FVKESK. The CDR3 DNA reads TGTGCCAGCAGCCAAGTCAGGGGAGCCTACGAGCAGTACTTC. Protein: CASSQVRGAYEQYF. The full variable domain, with the rest looked up from reference TRBV14 and TRBJ2-7, is EAGVTQFPSHSVIEKGQTVTLRCDPISGHDNLYWYRRVMGKEIKFLLHFVKESKQDESGMPNNRFLAERTGGTYSTLKVQPAELEDSGVYFCASSQVRGAYEQYFGPGTRLTVT.

The chain has TRBV7-6 and TRBJ2-3; 8 nucleotides agree with TRBD2. Germline assignment: CDR1 SGHVS and CDR2 FNYEAQ. This CDR3 spans 16 amino acids. Trimming cost V 8 bases and J 3 bases; bases outside gene matches: 13. The CDR3: CASRLMGRGETDTQYF. In DNA form, the CDR3 reads TGTGCCAGCCGACTAATGGGGCGGGGGGAAACAGATACGCAGTATTTT.

The chain is built from TRBV20-1 and TRBJ1-2; D uncertain. Germline CDR1 and CDR2: DFQATT and SNEGSKA (reference sequence). V lost 0 bases, J lost 4 bases, and 18 bases lay in between. The CDR3 totals 16 residues. The CDR3 spells CSARDLSGGETYGYTF. The CDR3 coding sequence is TGCAGTGCTAGAGATCTTAGTGGTGGAGAAACCTATGGCTACACCTTC.

This clonotype was picked up a small number of times. This sequence joins TRBV7-2 and TRBJ2-7; TRBD1 aligns across 8 bases. Germline assignment: CDR1 SGHTA and CDR2 FQGNSA. The V and J ends lost 5 bases and 2 bases, in that order; junction bases with no gene match: 8. This CDR3 spans 15 amino acids. The CDR3 region has the DNA TGTGCCAGCAGCGCTAGTAGACAGGGGACCTACGAGCAGTACTTC. It specifies CASSASRQGTYEQYF.

To note about this clonotype: The junction differs from germline at one of its ends, possibly a read error. This chain joins TRBV7-2 and TRBJ2-7; no clear D. CDR1 SGHTA and CDR2 FQGNSA come from the germline V gene. The CDR3 sequence is 14 residues long. The CDR3 region is CARSLAGTPYEQYF. The CDR3 coding sequence is TGTGCCCGCAGCTTAGCCGGAACCCCCTACGAGCAGTACTTC.

This clonotype came up a few times. The chain uses TRBV2 and TRBJ2-1; TRBD1 matches 12 bases. Germline loops: CDR1 SNHLY, CDR2 FYNNEI. This CDR3 is built from 15 residues. V trimming: 9 bases; J trimming: 7 bases; junction bases outside the gene matches: 10. The chain's CDR3 is CASLSGTGGWNEQFF. The DNA for the CDR3 is TGTGCCAGTCTCTCCGGGACAGGGGGCTGGAATGAGCAGTTCTTC. The whole variable domain, filled in from reference TRBV2 and TRBJ2-1, reads EPEVTQTPSHQVTQMGQEVILRCVPISNHLYFYWYRQILGQKVEFLVSFYNNEISEKSEIFDDQFSVERPDGSNFTLKIRSTKLEDSAMYFCASLSGTGGWNEQFFGPGTRLTVL.

This clonotype appeared a few times. The chain uses TRBV13 and TRBJ2-6; D is possibly TRBD1 (5 bases). Per germline, CDR1 PRHDT and CDR2 FYEKMQ (reference sequence). The CDR3 has 17 amino acids. Trimming left V 3 bases short and J 0 bases short, with 12 bases between. CDR3 amino acids: CASSFRVVSSGANVLTF. CDR3 sequence (DNA): TGTGCCAGCAGCTTCAGGGTTGTAAGCTCTGGGGCCAACGTCCTGACTTTC.

The CDR3 DNA reads TGCAGTGCTAATCTACAATTCCAAGAGACCCAGTACTTC. Residues: CSANLQFQETQYF. The genes are TRBV20-1 and TRBJ2-5; D remains unclear. Germline V gene data show CDR1 as DFQATT and CDR2 as SNEGSKA (reference sequence). CDR3 size: 13 residues. V shed 4 bases and J shed 1 base, with 10 bases lying between them.